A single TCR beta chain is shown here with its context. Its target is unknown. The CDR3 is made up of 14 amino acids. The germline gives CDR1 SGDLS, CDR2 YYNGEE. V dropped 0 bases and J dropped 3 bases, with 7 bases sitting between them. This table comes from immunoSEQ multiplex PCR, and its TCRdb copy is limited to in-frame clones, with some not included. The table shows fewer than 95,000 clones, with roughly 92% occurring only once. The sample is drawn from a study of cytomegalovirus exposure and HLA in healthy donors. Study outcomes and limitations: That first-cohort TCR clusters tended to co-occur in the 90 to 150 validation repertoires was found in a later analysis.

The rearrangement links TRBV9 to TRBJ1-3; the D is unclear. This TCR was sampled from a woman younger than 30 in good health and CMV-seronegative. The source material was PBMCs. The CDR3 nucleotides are TGTGCCAGCAGCGTAGGAGGAGGTGGAAACACCATATATTTT. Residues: CASSVGGGGNTIYF.